These 31 T cell receptor beta chains originate from one sample sequenced in a study of T-cell memory formation after mild COVID-19 (dated by TCRdb to the early 2020s). The library was obtained by 5' RACE. TCRdb names Illumina NovaSeq 6000 as the instrument used. TCRdb applied fastp at Q25 and MiXCR to the public reads, then kept only in-frame beta chains. One record per CDR3 amino acid sequence lists the most common genes and DNA. Across this sample there are 550,000 to 600,000 distinct CDR3 sequences, with roughly 21% seen only once. The ten largest clones capture roughly 8.1% of the sample. Source material: PBMCs or a T cell subset sorted from them (not recorded which). The receptors were sampled from an adult woman who had mild COVID-19 (a few samples of this study predate the infection). The sample titles of this study are shuffled in the database, so cell type and time point are left out; the donor was told from shared clones.

This clonotype has more than one count but fewer than ten. The genes are TRBV5-1 and TRBJ2-7; D is perhaps TRBD2 (5 bases). Germline V gene data show CDR1 as SGHRS and CDR2 as YFSETQ. The CDR3 extends over 15 amino acids. V gave up 0 bases and J gave up 4 bases, with 14 bases separating them. The CDR3 here is CASSLAFEGFYEQYF. The CDR3 DNA follows: TGCGCCAGCAGCTTGGCCTTTGAGGGATTTTACGAGCAGTACTTC.

The rearrangement links TRBV3-1 to TRBJ2-7; no definite D call. This CDR3 region has 12 residues. V was trimmed by 1 base and J by 7 bases, leaving 8 bases between them. Germline V gives CDR1 LGHDT, CDR2 YNNKEL (reference sequence). The CDR3 DNA sequence: TGTGCCAGCAGCCAAGTCGAGCATGAGCAGTACTTC. This sequence encodes CASSQVEHEQYF.

This chain joins TRBV6-5 and TRBJ2-1; TRBD2 aligns across 10 bases. This CDR3 spans 15 amino acids. CDR1 is MNHEY and CDR2 is SVGAGI in the germline V gene. With 8 bases clipped from V and 6 bases from J, the junction kept 10 bases outside the gene matches. CDR3 in amino acids: CASSGRLAGVNEQFF. The CDR3 coding sequence is TGTGCCAGCTCAGGGAGGCTAGCGGGAGTCAATGAGCAGTTCTTC.

This clonotype appeared a few times. V is TRBV24-1 and J is TRBJ2-2; 10 bases agree with TRBD2. After removal of 7 bases from V and 3 bases from J, the junction contained 10 bases not matched to a gene. Per the germline V gene, CDR1 is KGHDR and CDR2 is SFDVKD. CDR3 length equals 17 residues. CDR3 bases: TGTGCCACCAGGCAGGCTAGCGGGAGTTTGGACACCGGGGAGCTGTTTTTT. Translated: CATRQASGSLDTGELFF.

This chain connects TRBV9 to TRBJ1-1; 7 bases agree with TRBD1. The V and J ends lost 2 bases and 6 bases, in that order; junction bases with no gene match: 7. The CDR3 runs 14 residues. CDR1 is SGDLS and CDR2 is YYNGEE in the germline V gene. This chain's CDR3 is CASSVLTGESEAFF. CDR3 coding DNA: TGTGCCAGCAGCGTCCTAACAGGGGAGTCTGAAGCTTTCTTT.

This clonotype was seen a handful of times. The chain couples TRBV6-6 to TRBJ2-1; TRBD1 agrees at 11 bases. The CDR3 totals 16 residues. CDR1 MNHNY and CDR2 SVGAGI come from the germline V gene (reference sequence). Germline trimming cut 6 bases from V and 6 bases from J; bases unmatched to any gene: 10. The CDR3 region has the DNA TGTGCCAGCAGCCCCCCGGACAGGGGGCCGTTCAATGAGCAGTTCTTC. The encoded protein is CASSPPDRGPFNEQFF.

The V gene is TRBV6-1, the J gene TRBJ1-1; 7 nucleotides line up with TRBD1. J gave up 2 bases and V 7 bases, and 7 bases lay outside the gene matches. CDR3 length: 14 residues. Looked up from germline, CDR1 is MNHNS and CDR2 is SASEGT. CDR3 in DNA: TGTGCCAGCATGGGGGGGACAGTTAACACTGAAGCTTTCTTT. It yields the protein CASMGGTVNTEAFF.

J is TRBJ2-1 and V is TRBV9; D unresolved. Trimming pared 3 bases from V and 8 bases from J, leaving 24 bases between. Germline assignment: CDR1 SGDLS and CDR2 YYNGEE. The CDR3 is 17 residues long. CDR3 in DNA: TGTGCCAGCAGCGCCCGACTGAGCCCCCTTGGTTCCGATGAGCAGTTCTTC. It encodes CASSARLSPLGSDEQFF.

V and J are TRBV24-1 and TRBJ2-2; 7 bases align to TRBD2. The CDR3 has 14 amino acids. V was clipped by 5 bases and J by 4 bases; unmatched bases: 3. In germline, CDR1 is KGHDR, CDR2 SFDVKD. In DNA, the CDR3 is TGTGCCACCAGTGGGCGGGAGAGCACCGGGGAGCTGTTTTTT. This translates into CATSGRESTGELFF.

This clonotype was picked up many times. The chain recombines TRBV9 with TRBJ2-1; 12 positions match TRBD2. Germline V lookup: CDR1 SGDLS, CDR2 YYNGEE. CDR3 length: 16 residues. The V gene end was trimmed by 0 bases and the J gene end by 7 bases; junction bases not matched to a gene: 5. The CDR3 DNA sequence: TGTGCCAGCAGCGTAGTTAGACTAGCGGGAGTTAATGAGCAGTTCTTC. This gives the protein CASSVVRLAGVNEQFF.

The V gene is TRBV5-1, the J gene TRBJ2-1; 8 bases map to TRBD2. Germline V lookup: CDR1 SGHRS, CDR2 YFSETQ. Trimming at V came to 2 bases and at J to 8 bases, leaving 9 bases not matched to a gene. The CDR3 extends over 15 amino acids. The CDR3 nucleotides read TGCGCCAGCAGCTTTACCCGGGGGGGCCGAGATGAGCAGTTCTTC. Translated: CASSFTRGGRDEQFF.

In this sample, this clonotype turned up a few times. The rearrangement uses TRBV20-1 and TRBJ2-3; 9 bases fit TRBD2. Germline loops: CDR1 DFQATT, CDR2 SNEGSKA (reference sequence). This CDR3 is built from 14 residues. V dropped 3 bases and J dropped 4; count of bases not matched to a gene: 5. CDR3 nucleotide sequence: TGCAGTGCTAGTGGCGGGAGGGCGTCAGATACGCAGTATTTT. This encodes CSASGGRASDTQYF.

This clonotype was picked up many times. The chain carries TRBV23-1 and TRBJ2-6; D not certain. TRBV23-1 is identified as an open reading frame with a role that is uncertain. The CDR3 has 16 residues. V lost 0 bases, J lost 0 bases, and 6 bases lay in between. The CDR3 coding sequence is TGCGCCAGCAGTCAATCTCCACCCTCTGGGGCCAACGTCCTGACTTTC. Its protein is CASSQSPPSGANVLTF.

This clonotype came up many times. CDR3 loop: CASSWGGNIQYF. The CDR3 nucleotides are TGTGCCAGCAGTTGGGGGGGGAACATTCAGTACTTC. The V gene is TRBV12-3 or TRBV12-4, the J gene TRBJ2-4, with 7 bases that match TRBD2. The CDR3 length is 12 residues. Trimming cost V 4 bases and J 7 bases; bases outside gene matches: 1.

CDR3 protein: CASSQGTSGRAKKTQYF. For the CDR3, the DNA is TGTGCCAGCAGCCAAGGGACTAGCGGGAGGGCCAAAAAGACCCAGTACTTC. The J gene is TRBJ2-5, the V gene TRBV3-1; TRBD2 matches at 15 bases. The CDR3 has 17 amino acids. Germline V gene lookup returns CDR1 LGHDT and CDR2 YNNKEL (reference sequence). With 1 base clipped from V and 6 bases from J, the junction kept 6 bases outside the gene matches.

This clonotype was seen a few times. The chain has TRBV4-1 and TRBJ2-2, with 8 nucleotides matching TRBD2. This CDR3 region has 21 residues. Germline assignment: CDR1 MGHRA and CDR2 YSYEKL. The ends lost 0 bases at V and 2 bases at J; junction bases unmatched: 17. CDR3 DNA: TGCGCCAGCAGCCAAGATCCGCCCTTCGGCCGGGGGGGATTAAACACCGGGGAGCTGTTTTTT. Encoded protein: CASSQDPPFGRGGLNTGELFF.

There are a few counts of this clonotype. The gene calls are TRBV30 and TRBJ2-1, with D possibly being TRBD1 or TRBD2 (5 bases each). Germline V CDR1 and CDR2: GTSNPN, SVGIG (reference sequence). The length of the CDR3 is 15 residues. V gave up 3 bases and J gave up 9 bases, with 21 bases separating them. The CDR3 loop is CAWSLVRDLLGEQFF. CDR3 nucleotide sequence: TGTGCCTGGAGCCTGGTTAGGGACCTGCTGGGTGAGCAGTTCTTC.

This clonotype has more than one count but fewer than ten. The genes are TRBV27 and TRBJ2-2; the D is unclear. The CDR3 sequence is 12 residues long. The V gene's germline CDR1 is MNHEY and CDR2 SMNVEV (reference sequence). The ends were cut back, 5 bases at V and 4 bases at J, with 5 bases in the middle. CDR3 sequence: CASSPLTGELFF. CDR3 nucleotide sequence: TGTGCCAGCAGTCCACTCACCGGGGAGCTGTTTTTT.

The V and J genes are TRBV19 and TRBJ1-4; TRBD1 might be the D (5 bases). Trimming stripped 4 bases from V and 5 bases from J, with 17 bases between. Germline loops: CDR1 LNHDA, CDR2 SQIVND (reference sequence). The CDR3 is 16 residues long. CDR3 coding DNA: TGTGCCAGTAGTACAACCCCCGGGACCGTCAATGAAAAACTGTTTTTT. Translating it yields CASSTTPGTVNEKLFF. Full variable domain (outside the CDR3, taken from reference TRBV19 and TRBJ1-4): DGGITQSPKYLFRKEGQNVTLSCEQNLNHDAMYWYRQDPGQGLRLIYYSQIVNDFQKGDIAEGYSVSREKKESFPLTVTSAQKNPTAFYLCASSTTPGTVNEKLFFGSGTQLSVL.

This clonotype showed up many times. The chain couples TRBV18 to TRBJ2-1; possible D gene TRBD1, 6 bases. Germline V lookup: CDR1 KGHSH, CDR2 LQKENI. The ends were cut back, 1 base at V and 4 bases at J, with 20 bases in the middle. The CDR3 covers 18 residues. CDR3 residues: CASSPLVVQGRVYNEQFF. CDR3 sequence (DNA): TGTGCCAGCTCACCACTTGTTGTACAGGGCAGGGTGTACAATGAGCAGTTCTTC.

The chain employs TRBV20-1 and TRBJ2-3; 9 nucleotides agree with TRBD1. The ends lost 2 bases at V and 0 bases at J; junction bases unmatched: 6. Germline CDR1 and CDR2: DFQATT and SNEGSKA (reference sequence). The CDR3 length is 16 residues. CDR3 in DNA: TGCAGTGCTAGACAACCGGGACAGGGTAGCACAGATACGCAGTATTTT. It yields the protein CSARQPGQGSTDTQYF.

V usage is TRBV7-2 and J usage is TRBJ2-5; TRBD1 agrees at 8 bases. Germline V CDR1 and CDR2: SGHTA, FQGNSA. V was clipped by 6 bases and J by 3 bases; unmatched bases: 6. This CDR3 comprises 14 residues. CDR3 in DNA: TGTGCCAGCAGGGGATACAGGGGGGAAGAGACCCAGTACTTC. Its protein product is CASRGYRGEETQYF.

This clonotype appeared a few times. The genes are TRBV9 and TRBJ2-7; D might be TRBD1 or TRBD2, each matching 6 bases. This CDR3 is 14 amino acids long. CDR1 SGDLS and CDR2 YYNGEE come from the germline V gene. V was cut by 3 bases and J by 7 bases, with 17 bases left in between. The CDR3, as DNA: TGTGCCAGCAGCGCACAAATGGGGGGACAAGAGCAGTACTTC. The encoded protein is CASSAQMGGQEQYF.

This clonotype was seen only a few times. The chain uses TRBV24-1 and TRBJ2-3; D gene ambiguous. Germline CDR1 KGHDR, CDR2 SFDVKD. The CDR3 sequence is 16 residues long. V lost 4 bases and J lost 4, with 17 bases in between. DNA for the CDR3: TGTGCCACCAGTGAACCCCGGGCCGACCAAGCAGATACGCAGTATTTT. Amino acid sequence: CATSEPRADQADTQYF.

The chain employs TRBV29-1 and TRBJ1-2; D may be TRBD1 (5 bases). The length of the CDR3 is 14 residues. V was pared by 2 bases and J by 7 bases, with 17 bases between. Germline V gives CDR1 SQVTM, CDR2 ANQGSEA. The CDR3, as DNA: TGCAGCGTTGAAAGGGTTCAGGGTGGATCTGGCTACACCTTC. Encoded protein: CSVERVQGGSGYTF.

This clonotype has just a few counts. CDR3 nucleotide sequence: TGTGCCAGTAGCCCTGGGTCTGTCGAAGCTTTCTTT. Protein sequence: CASSPGSVEAFF. The chain has TRBV19 and TRBJ1-1; D gene uncertain. CDR1 is LNHDA, CDR2 SQIVND, per germline (reference sequence). CDR3 size: 12 residues. Trimming pared 6 bases from V and 8 bases from J, leaving 13 bases between.

This clonotype was recorded at least ten times. The V call is TRBV4-3, the J call TRBJ2-1; D is perhaps TRBD2 (6 bases). Germline-derived CDR1 and CDR2 are LGHNA and YSLEER. This CDR3 is 12 amino acids long. Trimming removed 8 bases from V and 9 bases from J, with 14 bases in between. In DNA form, the CDR3 reads TGCGCCAGCTCCCTCGGGAGCCGTGAGCAGTTCTTC. Translated: CASSLGSREQFF.

The DNA for the CDR3 is TGTGCCACCAGCAGAGGACTTCCAGGGTCCCTTTACAATGAGCAGTTCTTC. Translated: CATSRGLPGSLYNEQFF. V and J are TRBV15 and TRBJ2-1; the D gene is possibly TRBD1 (5 bases). The V gene lost 1 base and the J gene lost 4 bases, with 17 bases spanning the gap. Per germline, CDR1 LNHNV and CDR2 YYDKDF (reference sequence). The CDR3 sequence is 17 residues long.

The V and J genes are TRBV27 and TRBJ1-6; no definite D call. The CDR3 consists of 15 residues. Germline V lookup: CDR1 MNHEY, CDR2 SMNVEV (reference sequence). V lost 5 bases to trimming and J lost 7 bases, with 15 bases between them. The DNA of the CDR3 is TGTGCCAGCAGTCCAAAGAGGGCGTGGAATTCACCCCTCCACTTT. Protein sequence: CASSPKRAWNSPLHF.

This clonotype occurred a few times. The chain employs TRBV11-2 and TRBJ2-7; D not resolved. CDR1 and CDR2 (germline): SGHAT, FQNNGV. CDR3 length equals 15 residues. Trimming took off 0 bases at V and 7 bases at J, with 16 bases between the two ends. The CDR3 nucleotides read TGTGCCAGCAGCTTAGATCAGTTTCTCCAGCTGGAGCAGTACTTC. Protein sequence: CASSLDQFLQLEQYF.

V and J are TRBV13 and TRBJ2-6; 9 bases match TRBD1. The CDR3 totals 17 residues. CDR1 and CDR2 from the germline V gene are PRHDT and FYEKMQ (reference sequence). V shed 5 bases and J 0 bases; nucleotides not matched to a gene: 5. The CDR3 sequence: CASSTGQGSSGANVLTF. Written as DNA, the CDR3 is TGTGCCAGCAGCACCGGACAGGGGAGCTCTGGGGCCAACGTCCTGACTTTC.